This T cell receptor (beta chain) is from a study of T-cell memory formation after mild COVID-19. Whole-study context: For the most part, TCR clusters were specific to one donor. Whole-study findings and limits: CD4+ contracting clones were mainly CM and EM; CD8+ ones, EMRA.

Concerning this clonotype itself: Its matching antigen is unknown.

cDNA libraries for TCR alpha and TCR beta, carrying sample barcodes and UMIs, came from 5'RACE with constant-segment primers. TCRdb analysed the 5' RACE reads with MiXCR anew, one entry per CDR3 protein. Of roughly 350,000 distinct CDR3 sequences in the sample, over 20% are singletons; the top ten hold around 12%. Trimming cost V 2 bases and J 0 bases, with 14 bases left between them. This CDR3 spans 18 amino acids. Germline CDR1 and CDR2: KGHSH and LQKENI. The sample taken for sequencing was PBMCs or a T cell subset sorted from them (not recorded which). This chain links TRBV18 with TRBJ2-6; TRBD2 might be the D (6 bases). This sequence originates from an adult woman who had mild COVID-19 (a few samples of this study predate the infection). Cell type and time point are not known. The CDR3 protein is CASSPGRSSLSGANVLTF. CDR3 in DNA: TGTGCCAGCTCACCAGGGAGGAGTTCACTCTCTGGGGCCAACGTCCTGACTTTC.